This T cell receptor (beta chain) was observed in a study of blood T cell repertoires in COVID-19. This CDR3 region has 14 residues. Germline CDR1 SGHNT, CDR2 YYREEE (reference sequence). V lost 2 bases and J lost 9, with 15 bases in between. The table came from immunoSEQ multiplex PCR; TCRdb's copy has only in-frame clones and leaves some out. The table lists almost 80,000 clones, roughly 80% of them singletons. The material sequenced was peripheral blood. The origin of this receptor is a woman in her seventies with acute or convalescent COVID-19. The rearrangement uses TRBV5-4 and TRBJ2-1; a possible D gene is TRBD2 (6 bases). CDR3 residues: CASSFSRDLFEQFF. CDR3 nucleotides: TGTGCCAGCAGCTTCAGCCGGGACTTATTTGAGCAGTTCTTC. Supplemented by reference TRBV5-4 and TRBJ2-1, the full variable domain reads ETGVTQSPTHLIKTRGQQVTLRCSSQSGHNTVSWYQQALGQGPQFIFQYYREEENGRGNFPPRFSGLQFPNYSSELNVNALELDDSALYLCASSFSRDLFEQFFGPGTRLTVL.